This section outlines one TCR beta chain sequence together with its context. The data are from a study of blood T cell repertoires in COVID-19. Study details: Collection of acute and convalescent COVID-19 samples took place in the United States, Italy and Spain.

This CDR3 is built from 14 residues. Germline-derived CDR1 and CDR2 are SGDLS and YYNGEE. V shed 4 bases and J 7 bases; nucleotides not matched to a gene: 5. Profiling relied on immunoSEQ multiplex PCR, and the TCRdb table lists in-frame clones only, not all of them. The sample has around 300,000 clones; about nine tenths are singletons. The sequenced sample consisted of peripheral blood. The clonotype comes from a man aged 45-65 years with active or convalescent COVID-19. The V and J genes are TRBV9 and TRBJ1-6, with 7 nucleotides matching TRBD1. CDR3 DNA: TGTGCCAGCAGCCCAAGGGACAGAAATTCACCCCTCCACTTT. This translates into CASSPRDRNSPLHF.